This entry lists 26 T cell receptor beta chains sequenced from one sample in a study of cytomegalovirus exposure and HLA in healthy donors (dated by TCRdb to between 2016 and 2019). Receptor libraries were prepared by the immunoSEQ multiplex PCR assay. A mixture of 60 forward primers for TCR Vbeta segments and 13 reverse primers for TCR Jbeta segments was used in the multiplex PCR. TCRdb's version of the immuneACCESS table is confined to in-frame rearrangements and falls short of the full clone set. An unresolved V gene accounts for under half of the shortfall where checked; the remainder is of unknown origin. Per the sample table, the count is 75,000 to 85,000 clones. The top ten clonotypes cover 0.58% of the sample. Sequenced material: PBMCs. These receptors all stem from a man in his forties or fifties in good health and CMV-seronegative.

The chain uses TRBV5-1 and TRBJ1-2; D not certain. V lost 1 base to trimming and J lost 5 bases, with 15 bases between them. Germline loops: CDR1 SGHRS, CDR2 YFSETQ. The CDR3 contains 15 residues. Here the CDR3 reads CASSLNPKPVYGYTF. DNA of the CDR3: TGCGCCAGCAGCTTGAACCCTAAGCCCGTTTATGGCTACACCTTC.

The rearrangement uses TRBV5-1 and TRBJ2-2; TRBD1 aligns across 7 bases. Germline CDR1 SGHRS, CDR2 YFSETQ. With 3 bases clipped from V and 1 base from J, the junction kept 3 bases outside the gene matches. This CDR3 is 15 amino acids long. The CDR3 reads CASSYDRENTGELFF. CDR3 sequence (DNA): TGCGCCAGCAGCTATGACAGGGAGAACACCGGGGAGCTGTTTTTT.

This chain connects TRBV5-6 to TRBJ2-3; 8 positions agree with TRBD1. Trimming at V came to 3 bases and at J to 1 base, leaving 4 bases not matched to a gene. The CDR3 runs 15 residues. CDR1 and CDR2 from the germline V gene are SGHDT and YYEEEE. CDR3 amino acids: CASSYWTGRTDTQYF. CDR3 bases: TGTGCCAGCAGCTACTGGACAGGGCGCACAGATACGCAGTATTTT. Full variable domain (outside the CDR3, taken from reference TRBV5-6 and TRBJ2-3): DAGVTQSPTHLIKTRGQQVTLRCSPKSGHDTVSWYQQALGQGPQFIFQYYEEEERQRGNFPDRFSGHQFPNYSSELNVNALLLGDSALYLCASSYWTGRTDTQYFGPGTRLTVL.

About this clone itself: Other nucleotide sequences in the sample specify the same CDR3. This chain joins TRBV6-1 and TRBJ2-7; the match to TRBD1 covers 10 bases. Germline values: CDR1 MNHNS, CDR2 SASEGT. Trimming removed 5 bases from V and 4 bases from J; junction bases left unmatched: 8. The CDR3 runs 15 residues. CDR3 DNA: TGTGCCAGCAGTCCATCCGGGACAGGGGTATACGAGCAGTACTTC. It translates to CASSPSGTGVYEQYF.

V gene TRBV9 combines with J gene TRBJ1-1; 8 nucleotides agree with TRBD1. Germline CDR1 and CDR2: SGDLS and YYNGEE. Trimming at V came to 4 bases and at J to 8 bases, leaving 4 bases not matched to a gene. The length of the CDR3 is 12 residues. This CDR3 is CASSSRTGEAFF. CDR3 in DNA: TGTGCCAGCAGCTCACGGACAGGGGAAGCTTTCTTT.

The V call is TRBV7-2, the J call TRBJ1-2; 9 bases match TRBD1. V shed 0 bases and J 5 bases; nucleotides not matched to a gene: 4. Per germline, CDR1 SGHTA and CDR2 FQGNSA. The CDR3 consists of 15 residues. CDR3 coding DNA: TGTGCCAGCAGCTTAGCTAGGGACAGGGTATATGGCTACACCTTC. Translated, it gives CASSLARDRVYGYTF.

The chain couples TRBV5-4 to TRBJ1-1; D unresolved. The CDR3 extends over 14 amino acids. Between the trimmed V and J ends, which lost 0 bases and 2 bases, there was a span of 8 bases. Germline CDR1 and CDR2: SGHNT and YYREEE (reference sequence). The CDR3 spells CASSLGAENTEAFF. Here the CDR3 DNA reads TGTGCCAGCAGCTTGGGGGCAGAAAACACTGAAGCTTTCTTT. Variable domain in full (rest from reference TRBV5-4 and TRBJ1-1): ETGVTQSPTHLIKTRGQQVTLRCSSQSGHNTVSWYQQALGQGPQFIFQYYREEENGRGNFPPRFSGLQFPNYSSELNVNALELDDSALYLCASSLGAENTEAFFGQGTRLTVV.

This chain joins TRBV18 and TRBJ1-2; 9 nucleotides line up with TRBD1. The CDR3 loop spans 14 amino acids. Germline lookup yields CDR1 KGHSH and CDR2 LQKENI. After removal of 2 bases from V and 6 bases from J, the junction contained 4 bases not matched to a gene. The CDR3 is CASSPNRGLDGYTF. The CDR3 nucleotides are TGTGCCAGCTCACCAAACAGGGGGCTCGATGGCTACACCTTC.

The rearrangement links TRBV5-4 to TRBJ2-1; 12 bases map to TRBD2. V shed 0 bases, J shed 10 bases, and the junction held 8 bases outside the gene matches. The CDR3 spans 16 residues. CDR1 SGHNT and CDR2 YYREEE come from the germline V gene (reference sequence). This CDR3 is CASSLALAGGTIEQFF. CDR3 DNA sequence: TGTGCCAGCAGCTTGGCGCTAGCGGGGGGGACAATCGAGCAGTTCTTC.

For the CDR3, the DNA is TGTGCCAGCAGTTTCGGGACAGGGGGCTTCAATGAGCAGTTCTTC. Protein sequence: CASSFGTGGFNEQFF. The chain has TRBV27 and TRBJ2-1; 12 bases match TRBD1. The germline V gene has CDR1 MNHEY and CDR2 SMNVEV (reference sequence). The CDR3 totals 15 residues. V lost 3 bases to trimming and J lost 6 bases; unmatched junction nucleotides: 3.

V gene TRBV4-2 combines with J gene TRBJ2-7; D might be TRBD1 (6 bases). CDR3 size: 13 residues. Per germline, CDR1 LGHNA and CDR2 YNFKEQ. The V end lost 1 base, the J end lost 3 bases, and 7 bases lay between the germline ends. CDR3 residues: CASSQGGGYEQYF. The CDR3, as DNA: TGTGCCAGCAGCCAAGGAGGGGGCTACGAGCAGTACTTC.

The chain couples TRBV4-1 to TRBJ1-3; D is perhaps TRBD1 (6 bases). The length of the CDR3 is 17 residues. Germline-derived CDR1 and CDR2 are MGHRA and YSYEKL. Trimming stripped 3 bases from V and 2 bases from J, with 17 bases between. The CDR3 loop is CASSQTRAAGAGNTIYF. The CDR3 DNA sequence: TGCGCCAGCAGCCAGACGAGGGCCGCAGGGGCTGGAAACACCATATATTTT.

The chain is built from TRBV6-4 and TRBJ1-2; D might be TRBD1 (6 bases). Germline lookup yields CDR1 MRHNA and CDR2 SNTAGT. This CDR3 is built from 14 residues. V was trimmed by 3 bases and J by 7 bases, leaving 15 bases between them. CDR3 sequence reads: CASSEAQGVGGYTF. For the CDR3, the DNA is TGTGCCAGCAGTGAAGCACAGGGTGTTGGTGGCTACACCTTC.

J is TRBJ2-1 and V is TRBV5-1, with D possibly being TRBD2 (6 bases). Germline CDR1 is SGHRS and CDR2 is YFSETQ. V lost 1 base and J lost 4, with 12 bases in between. The CDR3 runs to 15 residues. The DNA for the CDR3 is TGCGCCAGCAGCTTGACCGGGGGATTATACAATGAGCAGTTCTTC. Encoded protein: CASSLTGGLYNEQFF. Full variable domain (outside the CDR3, taken from reference TRBV5-1 and TRBJ2-1): KAGVTQTPRYLIKTRGQQVTLSCSPISGHRSVSWYQQTPGQGLQFLFEYFSETQRNKGNFPGRFSGRQFSNSRSEMNVSTLELGDSALYLCASSLTGGLYNEQFFGPGTRLTVL.

This CDR3 reads CASSLGSGSYEQYF. The CDR3 region has the DNA TGTGCCAGCAGCTTAGGGTCAGGGTCCTACGAGCAGTACTTC. The gene calls are TRBV7-2 and TRBJ2-7; weak D call: TRBD1 (5 bases). Germline values: CDR1 SGHTA, CDR2 FQGNSA. V lost 1 base and J 1 base, leaving 8 bases between the germline ends. The CDR3 is 14 amino acids.

The V and J genes are TRBV19 and TRBJ2-1, with D possibly TRBD2 on 5 matching bases. V was pared by 7 bases and J by 1 base, with 14 bases between. The CDR3 sequence is 15 residues long. Germline values: CDR1 LNHDA, CDR2 SQIVND (reference sequence). CDR3 sequence (DNA): TGTGCCAGTACCCGAGAGGGTATGTCCTACAATGAGCAGTTCTTC. Amino acids: CASTREGMSYNEQFF.

The V and J genes are TRBV10-3 and TRBJ2-1; 9 bases line up with TRBD1. The CDR3 runs 13 residues. Germline V CDR1 and CDR2: ENHRY, SYGVKD. V gave up 0 bases and J gave up 15 bases; unmatched junction bases: 6. CDR3 protein: CAISESEDRGRFF. DNA of the CDR3: TGTGCCATCAGTGAGTCAGAGGACAGGGGACGGTTCTTC.

The chain joins TRBV9 to TRBJ1-1; 10 bases align to TRBD1. Trimming took 0 bases from V and 0 from J; bases not matched to a gene: 8. This CDR3 spans 18 amino acids. Germline loops: CDR1 SGDLS, CDR2 YYNGEE. CDR3 residues: CASSVGWTGGEMNTEAFF. In DNA form, the CDR3 reads TGTGCCAGCAGCGTAGGGTGGACAGGGGGGGAAATGAACACTGAAGCTTTCTTT.

The chain links TRBV28 to TRBJ2-7; no clear D. Trimming pared 8 bases from V and 4 bases from J, leaving 24 bases between. The CDR3 is 16 residues long. Germline CDR1 reads MDHEN; CDR2 reads SYDVKM. For the CDR3, the DNA is TGTGCCAGCCGACCCACAGATACCGTCTCCGTTTACGAGCAGTACTTC. This sequence encodes CASRPTDTVSVYEQYF.

The chain uses TRBV11-2 and TRBJ2-3; D perhaps matches TRBD2 (5 bases). The CDR3 extends over 18 amino acids. Germline V lookup: CDR1 SGHAT, CDR2 FQNNGV. The V gene lost 1 base and the J gene lost 4 bases, with 21 bases spanning the gap. DNA for the CDR3: TGTGCCAGCAGCTTAGTGGTCGGCGGCCGGGGAACTGCAGATACGCAGTATTTT. Translated: CASSLVVGGRGTADTQYF.

The gene calls are TRBV10-3 and TRBJ1-4; D remains ambiguous. Germline CDR1 ENHRY, CDR2 SYGVKD. V shed 4 bases and J shed 3 bases, with 12 bases lying between them. The CDR3 spans 15 residues. The CDR3 sequence: CAISGGGVPNEKLFF. The CDR3 bases are TGTGCCATCAGTGGAGGCGGGGTCCCTAATGAAAAACTGTTTTTT.

This rearrangement joins TRBV18 to TRBJ1-1, with D maybe TRBD1 (6 bases). V was pared by 6 bases and J by 5 bases, with 19 bases between. The CDR3 extends over 15 amino acids. Germline V lookup: CDR1 KGHSH, CDR2 LQKENI. CDR3 sequence: CASSINRPGETEAFF. The CDR3 DNA reads as TGTGCCAGCTCCATTAATAGGCCAGGGGAGACTGAAGCTTTCTTT.

V is TRBV5-4 and J is TRBJ2-7, with D possibly TRBD2 on 5 matching bases. The CDR3 has 19 amino acids. Trimming stripped 3 bases from V and 4 bases from J, with 29 bases between. The germline V gene encodes CDR1 SGHNT and CDR2 YYREEE (reference sequence). This CDR3 reads CASSSSKSNSPAVAYEQYF. For the CDR3, the DNA is TGTGCCAGCAGCTCGAGCAAAAGCAATAGTCCGGCAGTAGCGTACGAGCAGTACTTC.

The chain joins TRBV11-2 to TRBJ2-2, with 7 bases lining up with TRBD1. The CDR3 covers 15 residues. The germline V gene encodes CDR1 SGHAT and CDR2 FQNNGV. With V trimmed by 5 bases and J by 3 bases, 6 bases remained unmatched. Here the CDR3 reads CASSPRQGYTGELFF. DNA for the CDR3: TGTGCCAGCAGCCCCCGACAGGGTTACACCGGGGAGCTGTTTTTT.

V and J are TRBV28 and TRBJ2-5; a possible D gene is TRBD2 (6 bases). The CDR3 is 13 amino acids. The germline CDR1 and CDR2 sequences are MDHEN and SYDVKM. Between the trimmed V and J ends, which lost 5 bases and 1 base, there was a span of 8 bases. The CDR3 DNA sequence: TGTGCCAGCAGTCTAGCGATCCAAGAGACCCAGTACTTC. Encoded protein: CASSLAIQETQYF.

A remark on this clone: Other nucleotide sequences in the sample specify the same CDR3. The chain is built from TRBV28 and TRBJ1-5, with a possible D match to TRBD1 (5 bases). Trimming removed 3 bases at V and 2 bases at J, with 8 bases between. CDR3 size: 14 residues. Germline V CDR1 and CDR2: MDHEN, SYDVKM. The CDR3 protein is CASSLGQGNQPQHF. In DNA, the CDR3 is TGTGCCAGCAGTTTGGGGCAGGGCAATCAGCCCCAGCATTTT.